This TCR beta chain is from a study of glioma-infiltrating T cells. A note on this clonotype: The antigen is undetermined.

Using RNA template, CDR3s of TCR alpha and beta were amplified with iRepertoire arm-PCR. One-step reverse transcription and amplification started from around 100-400 ng of tissue mRNA or PBMC total RNA. TCRdb processed the multiplex PCR reads anew with MiXCR; each CDR3 protein has one entry. The sample has around 150,000 distinct CDR3 sequences, approximately 40% seen once. Trimming cost V 1 base and J 8 bases, with 14 bases left between them. The V gene's germline CDR1 is SGHTA and CDR2 FQGNSA. The CDR3 sequence is 14 residues long. Findings of the study overall: Only very few CDR3 sequences appeared in both tissue and blood. Above-expected tissue-blood divergence occurred in all gliomas, most in low-grade ones.

The TCR sequence derives from a human donor with low-grade glioma or glioblastoma, undergoing nonglioma brain surgery, or in good health (not recorded which). The J gene is TRBJ1-2, the V gene TRBV7-2; D is ambiguous. The sample comprised glioma tissue, nonneoplastic brain tissue, or PBMCs (not recorded which). CDR3 loop: CASSLERIASGYTF. The CDR3 DNA follows: TGTGCCAGCAGCTTAGAACGGATAGCAAGCGGCTACACCTTC.